The sequence of this T cell receptor (beta chain) was determined in a study of blood T cell repertoires in COVID-19. Across the study: T cells, B-cell-depleted T cells, or PBMCs supplied cDNA or gDNA.

Participants' reported clinical history set cohort assignment. Two negative PCRs, clearance, or symptom resolution characterized the recovered Cohort 3 donors. Original handling: Using reference gene primer amplification, nucleated cell counts were estimated. Sequenced by immunoSEQ multiplex PCR; TCRdb stores in-frame clones only, minus some. From that table come the V and J calls and clone size; the DNA was used to work out D and trimming. This table has some 390,000 clones, 85% to 90% appearing once. The CDR3 is 15 amino acids. Germline trimming cut 5 bases from V and 9 bases from J; bases unmatched to any gene: 6. Germline assignment: CDR1 SGHVS and CDR2 FQNEAQ.

The material sequenced was PBMCs or T cells enriched from blood (not recorded which). The sequence was obtained from a man younger than 40 who had recovered from COVID-19. The J gene is TRBJ2-1, the V gene TRBV7-8, with 14 nucleotides matching TRBD2. This chain's CDR3 is CASSPAGLAGAEQFF. DNA for the CDR3: TGTGCCAGCAGCCCAGCGGGACTAGCGGGAGCTGAGCAGTTCTTC.